The subject of this entry is one T cell receptor beta chain. The record originates from a study of cytomegalovirus exposure and HLA in healthy donors. The data were produced by immunoSEQ multiplex PCR, yet TCRdb's version contains in-frame clones alone and is incomplete. The data hold 150,000 or so clones, with 89% observed a single time. Germline CDR1 reads SGHDN; CDR2 reads FVKESK. The CDR3 sequence is 13 residues long. Losses at the gene ends were 1 base for V and 8 bases for J; bases not matched to a gene: 4. The V call is TRBV14, the J call TRBJ1-2, with 7 nucleotides matching TRBD1. The specimen sequenced was PBMCs. The sequence derives from a woman aged 18-29 years in good health and CMV-seropositive. CDR3 DNA sequence: TGTGCCAGCAGCCAAGGAAGGGGGCAGGGCTACACCTTC. Translation: CASSQGRGQGYTF.